One and the same sample provided the 11 T cell receptor beta chains below, sequenced in a study of blood T cells in healthy people across ages. Together with a sample-barcoded 5' primer, a J-beta primer mix was included in a second PCR lasting about 7 to 12 cycles. In TCRdb, the 5' RACE reads were re-called with MiXCR into one record per CDR3 protein. This sample has under 700,000 distinct CDR3 sequences, with approximately 25% found just once. The same sample was also studied in work on T cells of mothers and their children.

Sequenced sample: blood. The receptors stem from a boy between 10 and 17 years old in good health.

The chain carries TRBV27 and TRBJ1-1; weak D call: TRBD1 (6 bases). This CDR3 is 15 amino acids long. Germline-derived CDR1 and CDR2 are MNHEY and SMNVEV (reference sequence). V lost 5 bases and J 0 bases, leaving 13 bases between the germline ends. For the CDR3, the DNA is TGTGCCAGCAGTAGAGACAGGATAATGAACACTGAAGCTTTCTTT. Translating it yields CASSRDRIMNTEAFF.

The V call is TRBV4-1, the J call TRBJ2-5; 11 bases agree with TRBD2. V dropped 1 base and J dropped 2; count of bases not matched to a gene: 6. In germline, CDR1 is MGHRA, CDR2 YSYEKL. The CDR3 contains 17 residues. CDR3 coding DNA: TGCGCCAGCAGCCAAGGGTTAGCGGGGGGGATACAAGAGACCCAGTACTTC. Its translation is CASSQGLAGGIQETQYF.

This clonotype has only a few counts. Here the CDR3 reads CSARRGQATYEQYF. CDR3 DNA sequence: TGCAGTGCCCGCCGGGGACAGGCAACCTACGAGCAGTACTTC. J is TRBJ2-7 and V is TRBV20-1; 8 bases agree with TRBD1. There are 14 residues in the CDR3. Germline assignment: CDR1 DFQATT and CDR2 SNEGSKA (reference sequence). Germline trimming cut 6 bases from V and 2 bases from J; bases unmatched to any gene: 9.

This clonotype was seen only once. The V and J genes are TRBV6-2 or TRBV6-3 and TRBJ2-5; tentatively, D is TRBD1 (5 bases). The J call is uncertain, as TRBJ2-7 better fits the DNA end. The length of the CDR3 is 14 residues. Germline CDR1 MNHEY, CDR2 SVGEGT. The CDR3 DNA is TGTGCCAGCAGTTACTTCCAGGGTTCCTACGAGCAGTACTTC. It codes for CASSYFQGSYEQYF.

The J gene is TRBJ2-5, the V gene TRBV7-9; D possibly uses TRBD1 or TRBD2 (6 bases each). The V end was cut by 2 bases, the J end by 4 bases, with 17 bases between. The V gene's germline CDR1 is SEHNR and CDR2 FQNEAQ (reference sequence). This CDR3 region has 16 residues. The CDR3: CASSLRMEGVRETQYF. In DNA form, the CDR3 reads TGTGCCAGCAGCTTAAGGATGGAGGGGGTGAGAGAGACCCAGTACTTC.

The rearrangement uses TRBV5-1 and TRBJ1-6; D is ambiguous. The CDR3 is made up of 13 amino acids. Per germline, CDR1 SGHRS and CDR2 YFSETQ. Between the trimmed V and J ends, which lost 0 bases and 8 bases, there was a span of 6 bases. CDR3 coding DNA: TGCGCCAGCAGCTTGGAGCAGGATTCACCCCTCCACTTT. It encodes CASSLEQDSPLHF.

This clonotype was seen a few times. The V call is TRBV27, the J call TRBJ1-4; D call uncertain. The V end lost 6 bases, the J end lost 7 bases, and 12 bases lay between the germline ends. Germline CDR1 reads MNHEY; CDR2 reads SMNVEV (reference sequence). The length of the CDR3 is 13 residues. DNA for the CDR3: TGTGCCAGCAGCCCCCGGGGTTTTGAAAAACTGTTTTTT. As protein: CASSPRGFEKLFF.

This rearrangement joins TRBV25-1 to TRBJ2-7; D not certain. V gave up 0 bases and J gave up 4 bases, with 7 bases separating them. CDR3 length: 13 residues. Germline lookup yields CDR1 MGHDK and CDR2 SYGVNS. CDR3 sequence (DNA): TGTGCCAGCAGTGAATATCAGACATACGAGCAGTACTTC. Its translation: CASSEYQTYEQYF.

The chain combines TRBV7-3 with TRBJ2-4; the D call may be TRBD1 or TRBD2 (5 bases each). V was clipped by 3 bases and J by 1 base, with 28 bases between them. This CDR3 has 21 residues. CDR1 and CDR2 (germline): SGHTA, FQGTGA. The DNA of the CDR3 is TGTGCCAGCAGCTTTTCTCCCCGGGACCCACGGGAATCGTGGGCCAAAAACATTCAGTACTTC. Translated, it gives CASSFSPRDPRESWAKNIQYF.

V usage is TRBV4-3 and J usage is TRBJ1-2; no clear D. CDR3 length: 16 amino acids. Germline CDR1 and CDR2: LGHNA and YSLEER. Between the trimmed V and J ends, which lost 3 bases and 0 bases, there was a span of 14 bases. The CDR3 region has the DNA TGCGCCAGCAGCCATTACGAAGTAAATGCTAACTATGGCTACACCTTC. This encodes CASSHYEVNANYGYTF.

This clonotype occurred a few times. The chain recombines TRBV7-6 with TRBJ1-6; 7 nucleotides agree with TRBD1. Germline loops: CDR1 SGHVS, CDR2 FNYEAQ. The V segment lost 1 base and the J segment 1 base; nucleotides outside the gene matches: 10. The CDR3 is 19 residues long. DNA for the CDR3: TGTGCCAGCAGCTTAGGCCGTGGGACAGAGAAATCCTATAATTCACCCCTCCACTTT. It encodes CASSLGRGTEKSYNSPLHF.